This T cell receptor beta chain was recorded in a study of CD8+ T cells in alopecia areata (dated by TCRdb to the late 2010s). Background on the whole study: The treated patients took part in an open-label pilot trial in which moderate-to-severe alopecia areata was treated with oral tofacitinib at 5 to 10 mg twice daily. Biopsies were taken from tofacitinib-treated patients at baseline and again at 4 and 24 weeks into treatment, and several of those patients also had a later scalp biopsy. Scalp clonality was compared across normal scalp (n=4), patchy alopecia areata scalp (n=8), and alopecia totalis/universalis scalp (n=8). To study T cell clonal expansion in alopecia areata, the researchers applied high-throughput TCRbeta sequencing to both the C3H/HeJ mouse model and human patients. TCRbeta CDR3 regions were amplified by immunoSEQ multiplex PCR with 35 Vbeta forward and 13 Jbeta reverse primers. The RNA source kit depended on sample type: the PAXgene miRNA kit for fixed scalp, the miRNeasy kit for PBMCs, and the RNeasy kit for mouse skin. Patients stayed on tofacitinib for 6 to 18 months and then had 6 months of follow-up off drug so that delayed response and recurrence could be assessed. In treated patients, disease severity was measured using the SALT score, which gives the percentage of scalp surface area affected. On the human side, TCRbeta sequencing was run on scalp tissue and on sorted CD4+ and CD8+ peripheral blood T cells from healthy controls and from alopecia areata patients with either patchy or totalis/universalis disease. Results the study describes overall, beyond this receptor: Compared with normal scalp, lesional scalp had higher clonality and more expanded CD8+ clones, particularly in alopecia totalis/universalis, a pattern that suggests antigenic drive. Because the treated cohort was small and included a single nonresponder, larger studies are needed to assess links between baseline CD8+ expansion and response. During tofacitinib treatment, many expanded lesional clones remained in scalp and blood, and this persistence may partly explain relapse after treatment is stopped. Scalp TCR repertoire analysis is complicated because resident alphabeta T cells in normal human skin are also sequenced, whereas mouse skin is dominated by gammadelta T cells. TCR sequences shared between patients were less clear than in mice, possibly partly because of HLA diversity in the patient population. Scalp clonality and the number of expanded CD8+ clones among the top 100 scalp clones were significantly decreased by tofacitinib.

In the paper's terms, the time point label means: roughly 24 weeks on oral tofacitinib. The sample's treatment or condition label is to be understood as: oral pan-JAK inhibitor, 5-10 mg twice daily. From alopecia areata patients, peripheral blood was collected along with lesional scalp punch biopsies. After PBMCs were isolated by density centrifugation and stained for CD3, CD4 and CD8, a FACSAria was used to sort CD4+ and CD8+ T cells. To prepare the library, the immunoSEQ multiplex PCR assay was applied. For TCR sequencing, RNA was extracted from every sample and reverse transcribed into cDNA to serve as template. SuperScript III was used to make first-strand cDNA, primed with a 2:1 mix of oligo-dT and random hexamers. A synthetic immune receptor repertoire was used to assess amplification bias, and residual bias was removed computationally. The study's processing was this. Raw reads were preprocessed to remove errors, and CDR3 was defined by IMGT conventions from the conserved cysteine to phenylalanine. Clonality was computed by normalizing Shannon entropy by log2 of the number of productive unique TCRs and subtracting the result from 1. CD4 or CD8 identity of scalp clones was inferred by cross-referencing scalp TCRbeta sequences with sorted blood CD4 and CD8 repertoires. TCRdb re-hosts the immuneACCESS table, in-frame sequences only. Its copies lack some clones; in the studies checked, an unresolved V gene accounts for under half of them, and the cause for the rest is not known. V and J calls and clone size are those listed in that table; D and trimming were worked out from the DNA. For this sample the table gives around 200,000 clones, of which about 53% were detected only once. The top ten clonotypes cover roughly 10% of the sample.

Reading the germline V gene gives CDR1 SQVTM and CDR2 ANQGSEA. The CDR3 holds 13 amino acids from the cysteine to the phenylalanine. This entry keeps only the CDR3 DNA: 39 bases, framed from base 1. The V end loses 0 bases and the J end loses 5 bases, and a stretch of 10 bases separates them. Of note for this clone: This receptor's antigen is unknown. It has no much larger one-base neighbor in the sample; base qualities were not kept.

The receptor was isolated from a human donor with alopecia areata. The chain is encoded by TRBV29-1 joined to TRBJ1-2; matching of 6 bases hints at TRBD1 as the D gene. This specimen was CD8+ T cells sorted from blood, taken at week 24, from a patient treated with tofacitinib. The CDR3 reads as follows: CSVEDQGRYGYTF. The bases are TGCAGCGTTGAAGATCAGGGGAGGTATGGCTACACCTTC. Where the CDR3 stops, the reference TRBV29-1 and TRBJ1-2 genes take over; the full variable domain is SAVISQKPSRDICQRGTSLTIQCQVDSQVTMMFWYRQQPGQSLTLIATANQGSEATYESGFVIDKFPISRPNLTFSTLTVSNMSPEDSSIYLCSVEDQGRYGYTFGSGTRLTVV.